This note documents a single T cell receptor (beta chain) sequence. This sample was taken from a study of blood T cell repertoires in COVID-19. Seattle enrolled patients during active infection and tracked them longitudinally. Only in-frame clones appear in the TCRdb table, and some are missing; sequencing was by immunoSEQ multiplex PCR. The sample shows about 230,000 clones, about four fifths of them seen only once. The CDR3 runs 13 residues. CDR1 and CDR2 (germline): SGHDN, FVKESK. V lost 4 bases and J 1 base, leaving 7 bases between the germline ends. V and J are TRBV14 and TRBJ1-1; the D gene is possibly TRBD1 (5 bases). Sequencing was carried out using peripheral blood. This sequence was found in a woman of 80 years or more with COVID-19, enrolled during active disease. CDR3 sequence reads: CASSRQSNTEAFF. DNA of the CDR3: TGTGCCAGCAGCCGACAGTCGAACACTGAAGCTTTCTTT.